This T cell receptor beta chain was captured by sequencing in a study of PD-L1 blockade in urothelial cancer (dated by TCRdb to between 2016 and 2019). General notes on the study: Every patient began therapy around 2014 and was given atezolizumab 1,200 mg intravenously every 3 weeks. About 90% of the 29 patients were males with bladder-origin urothelial cancer, and about 60% of the 29 reported a prior smoking history. Patients had an ECOG performance status of 0 or 1 and had received between 0 and 3 prior chemotherapy regimens. Blood samples were analyzed 3 weeks after the start of treatment (second dose) and 6 weeks after the start of treatment. Blood samples yielded a median of about 150,000 T cells and tens of thousands of unique TCRs, with median clonality 0.080. An exploratory multi-omic analysis was conducted of the somatic, immune and clinical correlates of response to PD-L1 blockade with atezolizumab in urothelial cancer. TCR sequencing covered pretreatment tumor samples and matched, serially collected peripheral blood taken before and after atezolizumab treatment. Durable clinical benefit meant progression-free survival longer than 6 months, and TCR features were also tested against progression-free and overall survival. Whole exome sequencing and RNA sequencing of pretreatment tumors were performed alongside TCR sequencing in the same patients. Fewer than ten patients reached durable clinical benefit, while some 20 patients did not. Some 30 patients had pretreatment blood TCR-seq, roughly 25 had at least one posttreatment blood collection, and roughly 25 had tumor TCR-seq.

This clone was counted once. Its binding antigen is unknown. The input lacks base qualities; no much larger clone sits a single base away. The sample's time point label is to be understood as: pretreatment peripheral blood. A cohort of about 31 patients with locally advanced or metastatic urothelial carcinoma, treated at Memorial Sloan Kettering on a trial protocol, was included. Peripheral blood mononuclear cells were collected pretreatment and during treatment, at between 1 and 8 total time points per patient. The Qiagen DNeasy Blood extraction kit was used to purify genomic DNA from total PBMCs and from tumor samples. PBMCs were collected pretreatment and during treatment, and were isolated and stored as previously described. Each PCR received spiked-in synthetic TCR analog templates so that absolute template abundance could be estimated from read counts. The immunoSEQ assay used bias-controlled V and J gene primers to amplify TCRbeta CDR3 regions from genomic DNA. Sequencing of rearranged TCRbeta segments was done at approximately 20X coverage. On the authors' methods: Clustering was used to correct sequencing errors, and CDR3s were annotated against IMGT so that V, D and J genes could be assigned. Downstream analyses used only productive TCRbeta rearrangements and left out out-of-frame or stop-codon sequences. To compute clonality, Shannon entropy was normalized by the log of the number of unique productive sequences and then subtracted from one. Clones differing between time points or between blood and tumor were identified using Fisher's exact test with Benjamini-Hochberg correction, with an adjusted p below 0.01 applied as the threshold. Drawn from immuneACCESS, this table holds only the in-frame rearrangements with V and J called that TCRdb kept. Clones are partly lost; checked studies trace under half to an unresolved V gene and leave the rest unexplained. D and trimming were read from the DNA, whereas the V and J calls and clone size are those reported in that table. Here the sample has 35,000 to 40,000 clones; roughly four fifths occur a single time. The ten biggest clones cover roughly 7% of the sample.

What the work shows at the level of the full study, not this receptor alone: Because of the small sample size (n ≈ 30) and the many exploratory analyses performed, the results are intended to be regarded as hypothesis-generating. Patients with durable benefit showed greater expansion of tumor-associated TCR clones in peripheral blood 3 weeks after starting treatment (n ≈ 23, p = 0.022). Improved progression-free and overall survival was associated with having pretreatment peripheral blood TCR clonality below the median.

Relative to germline, V is missing 4 bases and J is missing 4 bases, with 6 bases of the junction outside any gene match. The CDR3 runs 15 residues from the cysteine to the phenylalanine. CDR3 DNA is the only sequence kept; it has 45 bases, read in frame from the first base. CDR1 and CDR2 were assigned from the germline V gene as SGDLS and YYNGEE. This clonotype was sampled from a man in his 60s with urothelial cancer. The chain joins TRBV9 to TRBJ1-3, with 9 central nucleotides matching TRBD1. The source material was PBMCs, sampled around atezolizumab (anti-PD-L1) treatment. The nucleotides are TGTGCCAGCAGCCCCCGGACAGGGGACGGAAACACCATATATTTT. Its product reads: CASSPRTGDGNTIYF.